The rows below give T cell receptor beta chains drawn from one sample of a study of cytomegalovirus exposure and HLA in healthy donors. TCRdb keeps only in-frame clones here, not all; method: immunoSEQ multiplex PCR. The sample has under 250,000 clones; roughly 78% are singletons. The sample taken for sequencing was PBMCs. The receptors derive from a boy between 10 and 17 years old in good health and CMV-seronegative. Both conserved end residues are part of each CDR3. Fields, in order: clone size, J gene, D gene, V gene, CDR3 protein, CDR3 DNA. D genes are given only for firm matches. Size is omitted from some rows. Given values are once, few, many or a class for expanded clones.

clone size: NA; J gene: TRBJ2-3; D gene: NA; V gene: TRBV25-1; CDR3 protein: CASPWGIDTQYF; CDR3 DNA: TGTGCCAGCCCGTGGGGCATAGATACGCAGTATTTT
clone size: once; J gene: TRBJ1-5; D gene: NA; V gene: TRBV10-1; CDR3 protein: CASSETRNQPQHF; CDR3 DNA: TGCGCCAGCAGTGAGACCAGAAATCAGCCCCAGCATTTT
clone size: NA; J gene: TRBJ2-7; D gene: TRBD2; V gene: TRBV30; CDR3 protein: CAWTPFPAGGEVYEQYF; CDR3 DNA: TGTGCCTGGACCCCGTTTCCGGCGGGAGGAGAGGTCTACGAGCAGTACTTC
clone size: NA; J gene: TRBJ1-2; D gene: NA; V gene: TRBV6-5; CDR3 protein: CASSYSQEAYGYTF; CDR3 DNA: TGTGCCAGCAGTTACTCCCAGGAGGCCTATGGCTACACCTTC
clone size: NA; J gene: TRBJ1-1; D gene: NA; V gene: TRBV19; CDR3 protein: CASSILGRATEAFF; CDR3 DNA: TGTGCCAGTAGTATTCTCGGGAGGGCCACTGAAGCTTTCTTT
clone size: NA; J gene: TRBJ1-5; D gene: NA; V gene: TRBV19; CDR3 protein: CASSIKGQPQHF; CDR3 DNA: TGTGCCAGTAGTATCAAGGGGCAGCCCCAGCATTTT
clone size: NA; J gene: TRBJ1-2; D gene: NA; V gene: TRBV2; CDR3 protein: CASSAGTVNYGYTF; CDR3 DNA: TGTGCCAGCAGTGCCGGAACAGTTAACTATGGCTACACCTTC
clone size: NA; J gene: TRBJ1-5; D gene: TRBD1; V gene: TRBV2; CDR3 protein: CASTGQGQYQPQHF; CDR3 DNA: TGTGCCAGCACCGGACAGGGGCAGTATCAGCCCCAGCATTTT
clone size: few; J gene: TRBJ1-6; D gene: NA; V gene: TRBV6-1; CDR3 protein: CASSGARATPLHF; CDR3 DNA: TGTGCCAGCAGTGGGGCCAGGGCGACACCCCTCCACTTT
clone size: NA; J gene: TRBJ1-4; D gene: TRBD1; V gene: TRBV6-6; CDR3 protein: CASSYDGQVGEKLFF; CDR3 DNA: TGTGCCAGCAGTTACGACGGACAGGTTGGTGAAAAACTGTTTTTT
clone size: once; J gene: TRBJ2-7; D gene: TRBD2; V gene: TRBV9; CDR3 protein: CASSVGPNLAGGPGEQYF; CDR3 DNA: TGTGCCAGCAGCGTAGGACCTAATCTAGCGGGGGGGCCGGGTGAGCAGTACTTC
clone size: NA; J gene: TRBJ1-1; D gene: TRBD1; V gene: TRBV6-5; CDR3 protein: CASRDRGWGNTEAFF; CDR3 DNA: TGTGCCAGCAGGGACAGGGGCTGGGGGAACACTGAAGCTTTCTTT
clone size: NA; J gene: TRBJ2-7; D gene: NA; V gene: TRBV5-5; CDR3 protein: CASSMEILEQYF; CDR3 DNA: TGTGCCAGCAGCATGGAAATCCTCGAGCAGTACTTC
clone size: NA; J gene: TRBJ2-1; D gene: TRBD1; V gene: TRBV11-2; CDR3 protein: CASSLHRGSYNEQFF; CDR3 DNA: TGTGCCAGCAGCTTACACAGGGGTTCCTACAATGAGCAGTTCTTC
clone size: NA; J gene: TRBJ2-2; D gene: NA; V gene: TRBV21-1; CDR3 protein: CASSPPVQGGLWTGELFF; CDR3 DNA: TGTGCCAGCAGCCCCCCAGTCCAGGGAGGGTTGTGGACCGGGGAGCTGTTTTTT
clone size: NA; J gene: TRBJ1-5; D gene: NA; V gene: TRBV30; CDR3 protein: CAWRLTEDQPQHF; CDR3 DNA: TGTGCCTGGAGATTGACAGAGGATCAGCCCCAGCATTTT
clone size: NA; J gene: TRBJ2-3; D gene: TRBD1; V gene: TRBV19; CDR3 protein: CASSITGTADTQYF; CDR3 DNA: TGTGCCAGTAGTATAACGGGGACAGCAGATACGCAGTATTTT
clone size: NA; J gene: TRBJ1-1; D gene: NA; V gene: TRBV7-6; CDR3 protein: CASSSFGVGYGLNTEAFF; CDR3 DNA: TGTGCCAGCAGCTCATTCGGGGTAGGATATGGGTTAAACACTGAAGCTTTCTTT
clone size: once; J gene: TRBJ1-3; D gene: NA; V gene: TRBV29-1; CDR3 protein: CSVDSPQGQLSDTIYF; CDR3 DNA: TGCAGCGTTGATTCTCCTCAGGGCCAACTGTCGGACACCATATATTTT
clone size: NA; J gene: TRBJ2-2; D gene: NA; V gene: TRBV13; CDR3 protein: CASSLFRRGTGELFF; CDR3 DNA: TGTGCCAGCAGCTTATTTCGGCGGGGCACCGGGGAGCTGTTTTTT
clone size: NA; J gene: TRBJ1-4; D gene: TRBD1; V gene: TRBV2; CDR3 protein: CASREGATNEKLFF; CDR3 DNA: TGTGCCAGCAGGGAGGGGGCGACTAATGAAAAACTGTTTTTT
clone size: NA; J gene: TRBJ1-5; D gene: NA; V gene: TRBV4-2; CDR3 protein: CASSRGDQPQHF; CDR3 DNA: TGTGCCAGCAGCCGGGGAGATCAGCCCCAGCATTTT
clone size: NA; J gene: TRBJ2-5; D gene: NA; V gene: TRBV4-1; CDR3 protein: CASSQVAVQETQYF; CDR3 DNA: TGCGCCAGCAGCCAAGTGGCGGTCCAAGAGACCCAGTACTTC
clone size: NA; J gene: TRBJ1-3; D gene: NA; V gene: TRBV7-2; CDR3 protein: CASSLVGGIGNGNTIYF; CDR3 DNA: TGTGCCAGCAGCTTAGTGGGGGGTATTGGGAACGGAAACACCATATATTTT
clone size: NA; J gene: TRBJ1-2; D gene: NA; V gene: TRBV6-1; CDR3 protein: CASSELYGYTF; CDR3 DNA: TGTGCCAGCAGTGAACTCTATGGCTACACCTTC
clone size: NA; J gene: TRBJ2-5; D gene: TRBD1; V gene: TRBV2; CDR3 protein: CASSGGTGMETQYF; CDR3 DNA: TGTGCCAGCAGTGGCGGGACAGGGATGGAGACCCAGTACTTC
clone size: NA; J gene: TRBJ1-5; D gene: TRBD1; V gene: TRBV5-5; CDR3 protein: CASSWTGGGQPQHF; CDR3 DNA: TGTGCCAGCAGTTGGACAGGGGGTGGTCAGCCCCAGCATTTT
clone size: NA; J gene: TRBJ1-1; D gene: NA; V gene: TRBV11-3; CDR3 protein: CASSLLTQGTEAFF; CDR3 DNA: TGTGCCAGCAGCCTCCTTACGCAGGGCACTGAAGCTTTCTTT
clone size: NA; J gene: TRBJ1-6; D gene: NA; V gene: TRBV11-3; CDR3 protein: CASRRRDTDYNSPLHF; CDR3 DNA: TGTGCCAGCAGGCGACGGGACACTGACTATAATTCACCCCTCCACTTT
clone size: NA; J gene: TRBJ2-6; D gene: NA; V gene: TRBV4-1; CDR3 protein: CASSQAWGPSSGANVLTF; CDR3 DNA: TGCGCCAGCAGCCAAGCGTGGGGCCCTAGCTCTGGGGCCAACGTCCTGACTTTC
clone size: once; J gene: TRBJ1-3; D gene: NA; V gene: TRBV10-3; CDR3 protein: CAISEGEAGNTIYF; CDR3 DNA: TGTGCCATCAGTGAGGGGGAGGCTGGAAACACCATATATTTT
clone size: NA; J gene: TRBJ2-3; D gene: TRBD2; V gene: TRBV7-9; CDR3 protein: CASSPSDGRRTDTQYF; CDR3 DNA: TGTGCCAGCAGCCCCTCAGACGGGAGGCGCACAGATACGCAGTATTTT
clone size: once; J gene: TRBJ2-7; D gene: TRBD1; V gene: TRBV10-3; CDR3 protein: CATRDSFYEQYF; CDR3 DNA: TGTGCCACCCGGGACAGCTTCTACGAGCAGTACTTC
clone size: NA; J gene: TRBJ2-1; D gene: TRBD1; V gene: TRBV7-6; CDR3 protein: CASSLAWGQSYNEQFF; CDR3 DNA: TGTGCCAGCAGCTTAGCGTGGGGACAGAGTTACAATGAGCAGTTCTTC
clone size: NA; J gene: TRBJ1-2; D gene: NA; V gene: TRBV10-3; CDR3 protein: CAISDPEDFNYGYTF; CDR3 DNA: TGTGCCATCAGTGACCCCGAAGACTTTAACTATGGCTACACCTTC
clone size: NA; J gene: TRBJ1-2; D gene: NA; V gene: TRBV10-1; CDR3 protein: CAKPTRDLGYGYTF; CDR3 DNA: TGCGCCAAGCCCACCAGGGACTTGGGCTATGGCTACACCTTC
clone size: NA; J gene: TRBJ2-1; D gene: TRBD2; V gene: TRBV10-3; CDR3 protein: CATGTSGVEQFF; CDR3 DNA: TGTGCCACCGGGACTAGCGGAGTCGAGCAGTTCTTC
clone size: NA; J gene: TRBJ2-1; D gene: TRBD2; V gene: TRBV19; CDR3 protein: CASTTSGSSYNEQFF; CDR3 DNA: TGTGCCAGTACGACTAGCGGGAGCTCCTACAATGAGCAGTTCTTC
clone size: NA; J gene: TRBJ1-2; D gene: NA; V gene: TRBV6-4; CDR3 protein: CASSEASEDPLGYGYTF; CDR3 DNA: TGTGCCAGCAGTGAAGCCTCGGAGGACCCGTTGGGCTATGGCTACACCTTC
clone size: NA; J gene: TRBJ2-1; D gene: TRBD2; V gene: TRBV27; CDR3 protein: CASSLAGGYNEQFF; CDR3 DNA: TGTGCCAGCAGCCTGGCGGGGGGGTACAATGAGCAGTTCTTC
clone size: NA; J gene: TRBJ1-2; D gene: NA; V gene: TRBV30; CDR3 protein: CAWSGAGTSYGYTF; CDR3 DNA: TGTGCCTGGAGTGGGGCAGGGACAAGCTATGGCTACACCTTC
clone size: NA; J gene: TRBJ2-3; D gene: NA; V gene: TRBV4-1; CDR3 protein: CASSQTRGLARDTQYF; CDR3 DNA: TGCGCCAGCAGCCAAACAAGGGGACTCGCCAGGGATACGCAGTATTTT
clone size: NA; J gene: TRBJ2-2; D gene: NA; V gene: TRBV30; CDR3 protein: CAWAGGTGELFF; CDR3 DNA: TGTGCCTGGGCAGGAGGCACCGGGGAGCTGTTTTTT
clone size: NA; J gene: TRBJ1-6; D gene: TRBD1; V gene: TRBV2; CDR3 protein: CASTGGTGYNSPLHF; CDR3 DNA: TGTGCCAGCACCGGCGGGACAGGCTATAATTCACCCCTCCACTTT
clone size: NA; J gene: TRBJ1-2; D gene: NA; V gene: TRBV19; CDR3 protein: CASSSYDRDYGYPF; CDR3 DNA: TGTGCCAGTAGTAGCTATGACCGGGACTATGGCTACCCCTTC
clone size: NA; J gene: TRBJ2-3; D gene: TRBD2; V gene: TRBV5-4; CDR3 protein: CASSPRLAGVVDTQYF; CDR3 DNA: TGTGCCAGCAGTCCGAGACTAGCGGGAGTGGTAGATACGCAGTATTTT
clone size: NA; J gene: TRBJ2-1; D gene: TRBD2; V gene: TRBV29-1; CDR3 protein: CSVQHLAGGPNEQFF; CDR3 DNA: TGCAGCGTTCAGCACCTAGCGGGGGGGCCGAATGAGCAGTTCTTC
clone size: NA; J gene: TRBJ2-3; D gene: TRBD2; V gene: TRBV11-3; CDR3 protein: CASSPNSGVGDTQYF; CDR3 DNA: TGTGCCAGCAGCCCGAATAGCGGGGTCGGTGATACGCAGTATTTT
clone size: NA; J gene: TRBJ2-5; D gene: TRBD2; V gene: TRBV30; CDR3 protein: CAWSSRGGETQYF; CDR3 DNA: TGTGCCTGGAGTTCTCGCGGGGGGGAGACCCAGTACTTC
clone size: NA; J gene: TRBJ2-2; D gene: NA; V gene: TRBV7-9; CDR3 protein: CASSLARLSGELFF; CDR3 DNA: TGTGCCAGCAGCTTAGCGCGGTTATCCGGGGAGCTGTTTTTT
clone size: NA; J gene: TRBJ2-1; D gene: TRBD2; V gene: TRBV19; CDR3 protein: CASMRGGLAGGGDYNEQFF; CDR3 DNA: TGTGCCAGTATGCGTGGGGGACTAGCGGGAGGGGGGGACTACAATGAGCAGTTCTTC